This TCR beta chain was recovered during a study of technical replicates of blood from several donors (dated by TCRdb to about 2017). Trimming costs V 3 bases and J 5 bases, and their ends lie 6 bases apart. CDR1 LGHNT and CDR2 FRNRAP are derived from the germline V gene. From the cysteine through the phenylalanine, the CDR3 covers 12 amino acids. Only CDR3 DNA remains: 36 bases, in frame from the first base. Library construction relied on the immunoSEQ multiplex PCR assay. The immuneACCESS repertoire file appears here via TCRdb, limited to in-frame rearrangements. These files lack a portion of the clones; in checked studies, under half of the deficit traces to unresolved V genes, and the cause of the others is not known. This sample has about 88,000 clones in its table, and 85% to 95% of those were observed once. The ten largest clones capture about 0.26% of the sample. In regard to this clone: Its target antigen remains unknown. Base qualities are missing; no much larger clone stands one base away.

Sample: T cells isolated from PBMCs. This chain is built from TRBV12-5 and TRBJ2-3; no D gene call is confident. This receptor was identified in a human donor in good health. The DNA is as follows: TGTGCTAGTGGTTTTTCTAGAGATACGCAGTATTTT. Its translation is CASGFSRDTQYF.